This T cell receptor beta chain was recovered during a study of cytomegalovirus exposure and HLA in healthy donors. Regarding the study as a whole: Within an earlier analysis, most TCR beta V segments proved productive either about 87% or about 30% of the time.

Primers: 60 Vbeta forward and 13 Jbeta reverse. Libraries were prepared by immunoSEQ multiplex PCR; TCRdb keeps only in-frame clonotypes and omits some of them. This repertoire shows over 100,000 clones, about 83% found once; its top ten account for roughly 2.5%. This CDR3 comprises 14 residues. V was pared by 9 bases and J by 5 bases, with 12 bases of the junction left unmatched. CDR1 and CDR2 (germline): LNHNV, YYDKDF (reference sequence). The sample holds one count of this clone. Its target is unknown. The chain joins TRBV15 to TRBJ2-5, with 7 bases that match TRBD1. Sequenced sample: PBMCs. The sequence was obtained from a female donor in good health and CMV-seronegative. For the CDR3, the DNA is TGTGCCACGACGACAGGGACAAGGCGGGAGACCCAGTACTTC. It codes for CATTTGTRRETQYF.